These 21 T cell receptor beta chains originate from one sample sequenced in a study of cytomegalovirus exposure and HLA in healthy donors (dated by TCRdb to the late 2010s). The library was obtained by the immunoSEQ multiplex PCR assay. The multiplex PCR relied on a mix of 60 forward primers for TCR Vbeta segments and 13 reverse primers for TCR Jbeta segments. TCRdb's version of the immuneACCESS table is confined to in-frame rearrangements and falls short of the full clone set. An unresolved V gene accounts for under half of the shortfall where checked; the remainder is of unknown origin. The table for this sample lists roughly 190,000 clones; about four fifths of them were counted only once. 2% to 3% of the sample rests with the top ten. Sequences were obtained from PBMCs. The receptors derive from a woman aged 45-59 years in good health and CMV-seropositive.

The chain employs TRBV6-5 and TRBJ1-2; 7 bases map to TRBD1. V shed 0 bases, J shed 4 bases, and the junction held 2 bases outside the gene matches. The germline gives CDR1 MNHEY, CDR2 SVGAGI. The CDR3 length is 14 residues. The CDR3 DNA sequence: TGTGCCAGCAGTTACTCCGGGACAGTCTATGGCTACACCTTC. Its translation is CASSYSGTVYGYTF.

The V and J genes are TRBV2 and TRBJ2-1; 14 nucleotides agree with TRBD2. V was clipped by 4 bases and J by 10 bases; unmatched bases: 6. The CDR3 runs to 15 residues. Germline V lookup: CDR1 SNHLY, CDR2 FYNNEI. This CDR3 reads CASSVTSGGAGEQFF. CDR3 DNA sequence: TGTGCCAGCAGTGTGACTAGCGGGGGGGCAGGAGAGCAGTTCTTC.

The rearrangement uses TRBV7-2 and TRBJ1-2, with TRBD1 identical over 7 bases. The length of the CDR3 is 13 residues. Trimming took 5 bases from V and 2 from J; bases not matched to a gene: 2. Germline V gives CDR1 SGHTA, CDR2 FQGNSA. CDR3 nucleotides: TGTGCCAGCAGCCAGGGACAGAACTATGGCTACACCTTC. Its protein product is CASSQGQNYGYTF.

CDR3: CASRKTGVAYEQYF. The DNA of the CDR3 is TGTGCCAGCAGGAAGACAGGGGTCGCGTACGAGCAGTACTTC. The chain combines TRBV27 with TRBJ2-7; 8 positions agree with TRBD1. CDR1 is MNHEY, CDR2 SMNVEV, per germline (reference sequence). CDR3 length equals 14 residues. The trim removed 6 bases at V and 4 bases at J, leaving 8 bases unmatched.

This clone was detected a few times. This chain joins TRBV6-5 and TRBJ1-1; D gene uncertain. Per germline, CDR1 MNHEY and CDR2 SVGAGI. V was clipped by 8 bases and J by 5 bases, with 15 bases between them. CDR3 size: 13 residues. CDR3 sequence (DNA): TGTGCCAGCGACACGGAGAGGGAGACTGAAGCTTTCTTT. As protein: CASDTERETEAFF.

The V gene is TRBV6-6, the J gene TRBJ1-2, with D tentatively TRBD1 (6 bases). Trimming took off 0 bases at V and 8 bases at J, with 13 bases between the two ends. CDR1 is MNHNY and CDR2 is SVGAGI in the germline V gene (reference sequence). This CDR3 spans 14 amino acids. This CDR3 is CASSYSDSLGGYTF. In DNA form, the CDR3 reads TGTGCCAGCAGTTACTCGGACAGCCTCGGGGGCTACACCTTC.

This chain links TRBV27 with TRBJ2-7, with 7 bases identical to TRBD1. The V segment lost 6 bases and the J segment 0 bases; nucleotides outside the gene matches: 5. CDR1 is MNHEY and CDR2 is SMNVEV in the germline V gene (reference sequence). The CDR3 sequence is 14 residues long. CDR3 coding DNA: TGTGCCAGCAGGAAGACAGGGCTCTCCTACGAGCAGTACTTC. This gives the protein CASRKTGLSYEQYF.

CDR3 sequence (DNA): TGCAGCGTTGTTCGGAGCCCGGGGGACGCTTTCTTT. Amino acid sequence: CSVVRSPGDAFF. This chain joins TRBV29-1 and TRBJ1-1; D possibly corresponds to TRBD1 (5 bases). CDR1 and CDR2 from the germline V gene are SQVTM and ANQGSEA. The V and J ends lost 4 bases and 11 bases respectively, with 17 bases between them. This CDR3 comprises 12 residues.

The chain uses TRBV9 and TRBJ2-1; maybe TRBD2 (5 bases). Germline values: CDR1 SGDLS, CDR2 YYNGEE. The V gene lost 0 bases and the J gene lost 0 bases, with 10 bases spanning the gap. This CDR3 is 16 amino acids long. The CDR3: CASSVDPGSSYNEQFF. In DNA form, the CDR3 reads TGTGCCAGCAGCGTAGATCCGGGAAGCTCCTACAATGAGCAGTTCTTC. Full variable domain (outside the CDR3, taken from reference TRBV9 and TRBJ2-1): DSGVTQTPKHLITATGQRVTLRCSPRSGDLSVYWYQQSLDQGLQFLIQYYNGEERAKGNILERFSAQQFPDLHSELNLSSLELGDSALYFCASSVDPGSSYNEQFFGPGTRLTVL.

The chain recombines TRBV18 with TRBJ2-3, with D possibly being TRBD2 (5 bases). V was trimmed by 0 bases and J by 3 bases, leaving 19 bases between them. CDR1 and CDR2 (germline): KGHSH, LQKENI. The CDR3 loop spans 18 amino acids. The CDR3 bases are TGTGCCAGCTCACCACCGGATAGCGCCCGGGTCGGGACAGATACGCAGTATTTT. Translation: CASSPPDSARVGTDTQYF.

This clone was picked up one time. V is TRBV19 and J is TRBJ1-5, with D hard to call. Germline loops: CDR1 LNHDA, CDR2 SQIVND (reference sequence). V was cut by 4 bases and J by 3 bases, with 10 bases left in between. The CDR3 covers 14 residues. CDR3 nucleotide sequence: TGTGCCAGTAGTAGTGGACTTTTCAATCAGCCCCAGCATTTT. Its translation: CASSSGLFNQPQHF.

The chain recombines TRBV5-1 with TRBJ2-3; 11 bases align to TRBD2. Germline trimming cut 1 base from V and 1 base from J; bases unmatched to any gene: 14. Germline CDR1 SGHRS, CDR2 YFSETQ. The CDR3 runs to 20 residues. As DNA, the CDR3 is TGCGCCAGCAGCTTGACCCACCGGCTAGCGGGGGGCGTGGGCACAGATACGCAGTATTTT. Its translation: CASSLTHRLAGGVGTDTQYF. Combining the CDR3 with reference TRBV5-1 and TRBJ2-3 gives the whole variable domain KAGVTQTPRYLIKTRGQQVTLSCSPISGHRSVSWYQQTPGQGLQFLFEYFSETQRNKGNFPGRFSGRQFSNSRSEMNVSTLELGDSALYLCASSLTHRLAGGVGTDTQYFGPGTRLTVL.

The CDR3 sequence: CAISDQRGGAKTYNEQFF. The DNA of the CDR3 is TGTGCCATCAGTGATCAGCGCGGGGGCGCGAAGACCTACAATGAGCAGTTCTTC. The rearrangement uses TRBV10-3 and TRBJ2-1; maybe TRBD2 (7 bases). Trimming removed 3 bases at V and 2 bases at J, with 20 bases between. The germline V gene encodes CDR1 ENHRY and CDR2 SYGVKD. The CDR3 sequence is 18 residues long.

The V gene is TRBV11-2, the J gene TRBJ2-1; 13 nucleotides line up with TRBD2. CDR3 length equals 14 residues. The trim removed 3 bases at V and 13 bases at J, leaving 6 bases unmatched. Germline loops: CDR1 SGHAT, CDR2 FQNNGV. DNA for the CDR3: TGTGCCAGCAGCTTCCTAGGACTAGCGGGGGTCCAGTTCTTC. Its protein product is CASSFLGLAGVQFF.

The sample holds a few counts of this clone. The chain couples TRBV7-3 to TRBJ2-6; a possible D gene is TRBD2 (5 bases). This CDR3 is built from 15 residues. In germline, CDR1 is SGHTA, CDR2 FQGTGA. Trimming removed 8 bases at V and 0 bases at J, with 11 bases between. This CDR3 reads CASSSSPSGANVLTF. In DNA, the CDR3 is TGTGCCAGCTCTTCTAGCCCCTCTGGGGCCAACGTCCTGACTTTC.

V is TRBV6-5 and J is TRBJ1-2, with TRBD1 matching 10 bases. After removal of 2 bases from V and 5 bases from J, the junction contained 5 bases not matched to a gene. This CDR3 is built from 15 residues. The germline CDR1 and CDR2 sequences are MNHEY and SVGAGI. CDR3 nucleotides: TGTGCCAGCAGTTACCGGGACAGGGGCTGGTATGGCTACACCTTC. Residues: CASSYRDRGWYGYTF.

The chain combines TRBV11-1 with TRBJ2-5; D is possibly TRBD1 (6 bases). This CDR3 has 12 amino acids. Germline assignment: CDR1 SGHAT and CDR2 FQDESV (reference sequence). Trimming left V 6 bases short and J 4 bases short, with 9 bases between. The CDR3 is CASSYRAETQYF. The CDR3 DNA is TGTGCCAGCAGTTACAGGGCAGAGACCCAGTACTTC.

The chain employs TRBV25-1 and TRBJ1-1, with a weak D call TRBD1 (6 bases). The CDR3 is 13 residues long. The V gene lost 7 bases and the J gene lost 1 base, with 10 bases spanning the gap. Germline V gene lookup returns CDR1 MGHDK and CDR2 SYGVNS. CDR3 sequence reads: CASIGQPNTEAFF. CDR3 nucleotides: TGTGCCAGCATTGGACAGCCGAACACTGAAGCTTTCTTT.

This clone has only a few counts. The chain couples TRBV7-9 to TRBJ1-1; the D is unclear. The germline V gene encodes CDR1 SEHNR and CDR2 FQNEAQ (reference sequence). The V end lost 5 bases, the J end lost 6 bases, and 19 bases lay between the germline ends. The length of the CDR3 is 15 residues. CDR3 DNA sequence: TGTGCCAGCAGCACGAAATTCGTCGCGGATTCTGAAGCTTTCTTT. Its protein product is CASSTKFVADSEAFF.

The chain is built from TRBV18 and TRBJ2-6; 10 bases match TRBD1. The J segment lost 3 bases and the V segment lost 3 bases, leaving 2 bases of the junction unmatched. The CDR3 has 16 residues. CDR1 KGHSH and CDR2 LQKENI come from the germline V gene. CDR3 protein: CASSPGTGVGANVLTF. CDR3 DNA sequence: TGTGCCAGCTCACCCGGGACAGGGGTTGGGGCCAACGTCCTGACTTTC.

The gene calls are TRBV19 and TRBJ1-2; TRBD1 agrees at 7 bases. Germline-derived CDR1 and CDR2 are LNHDA and SQIVND (reference sequence). This CDR3 is 15 amino acids long. J was trimmed by 4 bases and V by 5 bases; bases with no gene match: 10. The CDR3 spells CASSWTRGDSYGYTF. CDR3 DNA sequence: TGTGCCAGTAGTTGGACCAGGGGGGACAGCTATGGCTACACCTTC.